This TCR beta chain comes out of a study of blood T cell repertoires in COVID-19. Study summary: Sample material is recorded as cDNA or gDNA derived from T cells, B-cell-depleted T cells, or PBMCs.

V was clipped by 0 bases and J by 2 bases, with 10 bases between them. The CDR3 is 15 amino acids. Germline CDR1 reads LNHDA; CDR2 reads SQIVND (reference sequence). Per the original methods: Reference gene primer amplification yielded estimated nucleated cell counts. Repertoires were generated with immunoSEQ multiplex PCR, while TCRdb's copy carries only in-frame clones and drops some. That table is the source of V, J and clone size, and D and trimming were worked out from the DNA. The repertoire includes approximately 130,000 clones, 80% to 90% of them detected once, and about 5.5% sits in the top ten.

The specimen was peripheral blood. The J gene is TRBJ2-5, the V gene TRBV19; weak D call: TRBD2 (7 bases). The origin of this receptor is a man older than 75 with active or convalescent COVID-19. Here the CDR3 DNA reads TGTGCCAGTAGTATAGACGGGGGGCTTCAAGAGACCCAGTACTTC. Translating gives CASSIDGGLQETQYF.